The sequence of this T cell receptor (beta chain) was determined in a study of blood T cell repertoires in COVID-19. Across the whole study: COVID-19 samples collected from the United States, Italy and Spain covered acute and convalescent phases.

Grouping used clinical history reported by participants in a survey and questionnaire. Recovered status applied to Cohort 3 donors who had two consecutive negative PCRs. It also applied to those with clearance or with symptom resolution. Per the germline V gene, CDR1 is SGHDN and CDR2 is FVKESK. The CDR3 has 13 residues. Trimming removed 8 bases from V and 7 bases from J; junction bases left unmatched: 11. In the original workflow: Estimated nucleated cell counts came from reference gene primer amplification. Generated by immunoSEQ multiplex PCR, the TCRdb table keeps only in-frame clones and is missing some. The D gene and trimming were derived from the DNA, and the V and J assignments and clone size from that table. This sample carries more than 200,000 clones, around 89% of them seen once, and the ten largest clones take roughly 3.7%. This clone was seen once.

Sequenced sample: PBMCs or T cells enriched from blood (not recorded which). This TCR came from a woman in her 30s who had recovered from COVID-19. This chain uses TRBV14 with TRBJ2-7; 7 positions match TRBD2. CDR3 in amino acids: CASGGAGPGEQYF. The CDR3 DNA reads as TGTGCCAGCGGGGGAGCGGGACCGGGGGAGCAGTACTTC. Using reference TRBV14 and TRBJ2-7 for the parts outside the CDR3, the full variable domain is EAGVTQFPSHSVIEKGQTVTLRCDPISGHDNLYWYRRVMGKEIKFLLHFVKESKQDESGMPNNRFLAERTGGTYSTLKVQPAELEDSGVYFCASGGAGPGEQYFGPGTRLTVT.